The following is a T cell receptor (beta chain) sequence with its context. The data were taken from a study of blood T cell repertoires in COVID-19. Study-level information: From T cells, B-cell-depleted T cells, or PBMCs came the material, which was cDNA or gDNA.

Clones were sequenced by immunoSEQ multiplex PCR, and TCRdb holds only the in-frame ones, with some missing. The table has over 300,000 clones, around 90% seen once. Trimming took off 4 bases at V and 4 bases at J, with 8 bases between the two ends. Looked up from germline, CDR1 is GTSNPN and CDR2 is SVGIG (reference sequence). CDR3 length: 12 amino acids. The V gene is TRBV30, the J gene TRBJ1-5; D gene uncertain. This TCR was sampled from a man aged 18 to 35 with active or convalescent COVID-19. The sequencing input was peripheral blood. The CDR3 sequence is CAWNLQNQPQHF. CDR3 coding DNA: TGTGCCTGGAATCTACAGAATCAGCCCCAGCATTTT.